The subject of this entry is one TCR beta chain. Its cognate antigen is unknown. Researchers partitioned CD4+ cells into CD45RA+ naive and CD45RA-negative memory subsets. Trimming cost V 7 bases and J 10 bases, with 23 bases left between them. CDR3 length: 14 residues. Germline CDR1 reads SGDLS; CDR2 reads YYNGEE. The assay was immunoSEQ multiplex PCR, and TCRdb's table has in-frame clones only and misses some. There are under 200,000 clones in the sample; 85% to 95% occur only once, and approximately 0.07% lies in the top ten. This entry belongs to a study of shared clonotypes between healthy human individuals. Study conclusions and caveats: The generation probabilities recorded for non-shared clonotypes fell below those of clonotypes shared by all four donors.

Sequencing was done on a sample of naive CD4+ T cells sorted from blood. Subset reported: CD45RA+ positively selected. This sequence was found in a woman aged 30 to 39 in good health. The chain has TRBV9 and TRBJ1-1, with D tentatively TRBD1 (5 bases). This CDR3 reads CASGPRGPEGGAFF. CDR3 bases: TGTGCCAGCGGACCCCGGGGCCCCGAAGGTGGAGCTTTCTTT.